The 29 T cell receptor beta chains below were found in one sample sequenced in a study of T cells after yellow fever vaccination. TCRdb re-called the 5' RACE reads through MiXCR, storing one row per CDR3 protein. The repertoire includes some 550,000 distinct CDR3 sequences, 15% to 20% of them detected once, and 14% sits in the top ten. The sample was PBMCs, taken 15 days after the yellow fever booster vaccination. The receptors here all came from a man between 25 and 39 years old who received the YFV17D yellow fever vaccine.

This clonotype was found a few times. This rearrangement joins TRBV2 to TRBJ2-5; D uncertain. The CDR3 extends over 16 amino acids. Germline V gene lookup returns CDR1 SNHLY and CDR2 FYNNEI. V lost 6 bases, J lost 5 bases, and 22 bases lay in between. The CDR3 sequence: CASRNPRTRAWETQYF. CDR3 nucleotides: TGTGCCAGCAGGAACCCCCGGACCCGCGCATGGGAGACCCAGTACTTC.

This sequence joins TRBV4-3 and TRBJ2-3; no reliable D call. Germline-derived CDR1 and CDR2 are LGHNA and YSLEER. The CDR3 runs 15 residues. V was clipped by 1 base and J by 2 bases, with 10 bases between them. The CDR3 is CASSQGVTPTDTQYF. The CDR3 DNA sequence: TGCGCCAGCAGCCAAGGGGTGACCCCCACAGATACGCAGTATTTT.

This clonotype was detected only a few times. This chain links TRBV28 with TRBJ1-5; no clear D. CDR1 and CDR2 (germline): MDHEN, SYDVKM. V was cut by 8 bases and J by 10 bases, with 12 bases left in between. The CDR3 loop spans 11 amino acids. The CDR3 region is CASGPPGPQHF. As DNA, the CDR3 is TGTGCCAGCGGGCCCCCTGGTCCCCAGCATTTT.

On this clonotype: Since a much larger clone is just one base distant, this may be a read error. The J gene is TRBJ2-1, the V gene TRBV27; D unclear. Germline lookup yields CDR1 MNHEY and CDR2 SMNVEV (reference sequence). This CDR3 has 15 amino acids. CDR3 loop: CASSLSRSSNNEQFF. In DNA, the CDR3 is TGTGCCAGCAGTTTATCTCGGAGCTCCAACAATGAGCAGTTCTTC.

This clonotype was counted at least ten times. The chain recombines TRBV5-1 with TRBJ2-3, with 8 positions matching TRBD1. The germline CDR1 and CDR2 sequences are SGHRS and YFSETQ. This CDR3 comprises 13 residues. Germline trimming cut 1 base from V and 6 bases from J; bases unmatched to any gene: 1. The CDR3 bases are TGCGCCAGCAGCTTGAACAGGGGGGATACGCAGTATTTT. Residues: CASSLNRGDTQYF. The whole variable domain, remainder taken from reference TRBV5-1 and TRBJ2-3, is KAGVTQTPRYLIKTRGQQVTLSCSPISGHRSVSWYQQTPGQGLQFLFEYFSETQRNKGNFPGRFSGRQFSNSRSEMNVSTLELGDSALYLCASSLNRGDTQYFGPGTRLTVL.

The chain has TRBV24-1 and TRBJ2-7; tentative D call: TRBD2 (6 bases). CDR1 KGHDR and CDR2 SFDVKD come from the germline V gene. This CDR3 has 16 amino acids. Trimming removed 0 bases from V and 0 bases from J, with 11 bases in between. DNA of the CDR3: TGTGCCACCAGTGATTTGAGGAGGGTCAGCTCCTACGAGCAGTACTTC. It translates to CATSDLRRVSSYEQYF.

The rearrangement uses TRBV28 and TRBJ2-4; D is possibly TRBD1 or TRBD2 (6 bases each). Germline V gives CDR1 MDHEN, CDR2 SYDVKM. Trimming pared 7 bases from V and 7 bases from J, leaving 17 bases between. CDR3 length: 14 amino acids. The chain's CDR3 is CASNGGQTNNIQYF. In DNA form, the CDR3 reads TGTGCCAGCAACGGGGGACAAACAAATAACATTCAGTACTTC.

The count of this clonotype is one. The gene calls are TRBV3-1 and TRBJ2-1; 11 nucleotides match TRBD2. The germline V gene encodes CDR1 LGHDT and CDR2 YNNKEL (reference sequence). The J segment lost 2 bases and the V segment lost 3 bases, leaving 9 bases of the junction unmatched. The CDR3 is made up of 18 amino acids. As DNA, the CDR3 is TGTGCCAGCAGCCATTACATCCCGGGACTAGCGGCCTACAATGAGCAGTTCTTC. This codes for CASSHYIPGLAAYNEQFF.

The J gene is TRBJ2-7, the V gene TRBV5-1; D possibly corresponds to TRBD1 (7 bases). The germline CDR1 and CDR2 sequences are SGHRS and YFSETQ. The CDR3 consists of 14 residues. Trimming stripped 3 bases from V and 2 bases from J, with 12 bases between. CDR3 residues: CASSWGDRAYEQYF. DNA for the CDR3: TGCGCCAGCAGCTGGGGGGACAGAGCCTACGAGCAGTACTTC.

This clonotype has just a few counts. The chain carries TRBV6-2 or TRBV6-3 and TRBJ2-4, with D possibly being TRBD2 (5 bases). The CDR3 totals 15 residues. Germline CDR1 and CDR2: MNHEY and SVGEGT. Trimming took off 0 bases at V and 6 bases at J, with 12 bases between the two ends. Written as DNA, the CDR3 is TGTGCCAGCAGTTACTCGAACGGTGGACTAAACATTCAGTACTTC. Translating it yields CASSYSNGGLNIQYF.

This clonotype was counted only a few times. The chain carries TRBV5-1 and TRBJ2-7; D call uncertain. This CDR3 has 13 amino acids. V was cut by 0 bases and J by 5 bases, with 9 bases left in between. The germline V gene has CDR1 SGHRS and CDR2 YFSETQ. The CDR3 protein is CASSLAPRNEQYF. CDR3 bases: TGCGCCAGCAGCTTGGCCCCACGGAACGAGCAGTACTTC.

The chain carries TRBV10-3 and TRBJ2-3; no firm D call. Trimming removed 4 bases at V and 2 bases at J, with 4 bases between. CDR3 length: 12 residues. From germline, CDR1 is ENHRY and CDR2 SYGVKD. In DNA form, the CDR3 reads TGTGCCATCAGTGGGTCCACAGATACGCAGTATTTT. It yields the protein CAISGSTDTQYF.

The chain couples TRBV18 to TRBJ1-5, with 7 bases aligning to TRBD1. The length of the CDR3 is 14 residues. V shed 5 bases, J shed 3 bases, and the junction held 4 bases outside the gene matches. The germline V gene has CDR1 KGHSH and CDR2 LQKENI. Here the CDR3 reads CASSNGTVNQPQHF. The CDR3 bases are TGTGCCAGCTCAAACGGGACAGTCAATCAGCCCCAGCATTTT. Based on the CDR3 plus reference TRBV18 and TRBJ1-5, the full variable domain is NAGVMQNPRHLVRRRGQEARLRCSPMKGHSHVYWYRQLPEEGLKFMVYLQKENIIDESGMPKERFSAEFPKEGPSILRIQQVVRGDSAAYFCASSNGTVNQPQHFGDGTRLSIL.

The chain carries TRBV29-1 and TRBJ2-5, with 10 positions matching TRBD2. The CDR3 has 15 amino acids. The germline CDR1 and CDR2 sequences are SQVTM and ANQGSEA. Trimming removed 4 bases from V and 5 bases from J; junction bases left unmatched: 10. CDR3 sequence: CSVGLLAGEGETQYF. The CDR3 nucleotides read TGCAGCGTTGGACTGCTAGCGGGAGAGGGGGAGACCCAGTACTTC.

The chain carries TRBV28 and TRBJ2-1; 8 positions agree with TRBD1. This CDR3 is built from 11 residues. Germline CDR1 MDHEN, CDR2 SYDVKM. With V trimmed by 5 bases and J by 14 bases, 5 bases remained unmatched. The CDR3 DNA is TGTGCCAGCAGTACCGGACAGGGTGAGTTCTTC. This gives the protein CASSTGQGEFF.

This clonotype was picked up a small number of times. The V call is TRBV7-2, the J call TRBJ1-6; D remains ambiguous. This CDR3 has 15 amino acids. Germline CDR1 and CDR2: SGHTA and FQGNSA. With 1 base removed from V and 10 bases from J, the gap between germline ends came to 14 bases. The DNA for the CDR3 is TGTGCCAGCAGCTTAGGAGATAGGGTTGGATCACCCCTCCACTTT. It specifies CASSLGDRVGSPLHF.

This clonotype came up a few times. The J gene is TRBJ2-1, the V gene TRBV27; either TRBD1 or TRBD2 may supply D (5 bases each). The CDR3 has 13 residues. V was clipped by 6 bases and J by 6 bases, with 12 bases between them. CDR1 and CDR2 from the germline V gene are MNHEY and SMNVEV (reference sequence). Written as DNA, the CDR3 is TGTGCCAGCAGCCCGAGGGGTTTCAATGAGCAGTTCTTC. It is translated as CASSPRGFNEQFF.

This clonotype was seen a few times. The chain joins TRBV29-1 to TRBJ2-7; D perhaps matches TRBD2 (5 bases). The CDR3 totals 12 residues. V was clipped by 3 bases and J by 5 bases, with 11 bases between them. Germline V gene sequence: CDR1 SQVTM, CDR2 ANQGSEA. CDR3 residues: CSVDAGVNEQYF. Written as DNA, the CDR3 is TGCAGCGTTGACGCCGGGGTCAACGAGCAGTACTTC.

The sample holds many counts of this clonotype. This chain links TRBV3-1 with TRBJ2-1; 7 bases line up with TRBD2. There are 14 residues in the CDR3. Germline V gene sequence: CDR1 LGHDT, CDR2 YNNKEL (reference sequence). Losses at the gene ends were 6 bases for V and 6 bases for J; bases not matched to a gene: 8. The CDR3 DNA reads as TGTGCCAGCAGGCCGACTAGCTGGGTCAATGAGCAGTTCTTC. Protein sequence: CASRPTSWVNEQFF.

This chain links TRBV6-2 or TRBV6-3 with TRBJ1-5; D is unresolved. Trimming cost V 6 bases and J 2 bases, with 11 bases left between them. The CDR3 length is 14 residues. Germline CDR1 reads MNHEY; CDR2 reads SVGEGT. DNA of the CDR3: TGTGCCAGCAGCCAACGGGTTGGCAATCAGCCCCAGCATTTT. Amino acids: CASSQRVGNQPQHF.

The chain joins TRBV3-1 to TRBJ2-3; 16 bases are shared with TRBD2. Per germline, CDR1 LGHDT and CDR2 YNNKEL (reference sequence). V was clipped by 1 base and J by 3 bases; unmatched bases: 7. The CDR3 contains 19 residues. CDR3 region: CASSQGPGLAGGRTDTQYF. The CDR3 nucleotides read TGTGCCAGCAGCCAAGGGCCGGGACTAGCGGGAGGGAGAACAGATACGCAGTATTTT.

This clonotype came up a few times. The V and J genes are TRBV7-9 and TRBJ1-3, with D unresolved. This CDR3 region has 15 residues. The ends were cut back, 5 bases at V and 3 bases at J, with 14 bases in the middle. Germline lookup yields CDR1 SEHNR and CDR2 FQNEAQ (reference sequence). The CDR3: CASSHHRAGGNTIYF. DNA of the CDR3: TGTGCCAGCAGCCATCATAGGGCAGGTGGAAACACCATATATTTT.

The rearrangement uses TRBV19 and TRBJ2-3; no reliable D call. The CDR3 has 10 residues. Between the trimmed V and J ends, which lost 8 bases and 6 bases, there was a span of 6 bases. CDR1 is LNHDA and CDR2 is SQIVND in the germline V gene (reference sequence). The CDR3 DNA follows: TGTGCCAGTGGTCTGGATACGCAGTATTTT. Its translation is CASGLDTQYF.

The chain uses TRBV12-3 or TRBV12-4 and TRBJ2-7; 8 positions agree with TRBD1. The CDR3 runs to 14 residues. The V gene end was trimmed by 2 bases and the J gene end by 5 bases; junction bases not matched to a gene: 5. The CDR3 sequence: CASSLRDRQNEQYF. Written as DNA, the CDR3 is TGTGCCAGCAGTTTACGGGACAGGCAAAACGAGCAGTACTTC.

This clonotype was seen a handful of times. This chain links TRBV28 with TRBJ2-7; tentative D call: TRBD1 (6 bases). Germline V gives CDR1 MDHEN, CDR2 SYDVKM. V dropped 10 bases and J dropped 0 bases, with 13 bases sitting between them. The CDR3 is 13 residues long. The CDR3 DNA follows: TGTGCCACCGATGGACAGCTCTCCTACGAGCAGTACTTC. Protein product: CATDGQLSYEQYF.

This chain uses TRBV7-9 with TRBJ1-1; D gene unclear. CDR3 length: 12 amino acids. Germline V gives CDR1 SEHNR, CDR2 FQNEAQ (reference sequence). Trimming took 7 bases from V and 3 from J, leaving 9 bases between them. The chain's CDR3 is CASTGLYTEAFF. CDR3 coding DNA: TGTGCCAGCACGGGGTTGTACACTGAAGCTTTCTTT.

Only a few counts were recorded for this clonotype. The chain carries TRBV5-1 and TRBJ2-6, with TRBD1 matching 10 bases. The ends lost 0 bases at V and 0 bases at J; junction bases unmatched: 6. CDR3 length: 19 residues. CDR1 and CDR2 (germline): SGHRS, YFSETQ. CDR3 coding DNA: TGCGCCAGCAGCTTGGAGGGGACAGGGGCCAGCTCTGGGGCCAACGTCCTGACTTTC. Translation gives CASSLEGTGASSGANVLTF.

V usage is TRBV20-1 and J usage is TRBJ2-1; 10 bases are a match to TRBD2. The CDR3 contains 13 residues. V was pared by 5 bases and J by 5 bases, with 3 bases of the junction left unmatched. Germline lookup yields CDR1 DFQATT and CDR2 SNEGSKA (reference sequence). The CDR3 DNA is TGCAGTGCTGGAGGACTAGCGGACAATGAGCAGTTCTTC. It codes for CSAGGLADNEQFF.

This clonotype showed up just a few times. The chain recombines TRBV18 with TRBJ2-3; TRBD2 agrees at 11 bases. Germline V gene sequence: CDR1 KGHSH, CDR2 LQKENI. The ends lost 3 bases at V and 4 bases at J; junction bases unmatched: 9. This CDR3 has 17 residues. CDR3 DNA: TGTGCCAGCTCACCGTTACTAGCGGGAGTGGGGGCAGATACGCAGTATTTT. It translates to CASSPLLAGVGADTQYF.